This T cell receptor (beta chain) was sequenced during a study of cytomegalovirus exposure and HLA in healthy donors. Study observations and caveats: V segments that were indistinguishable, TRBV6-2 and TRBV6-3 among them, were omitted from analysis.

In the case of this clone: Its target is not known.

The V end was cut by 4 bases, the J end by 0 bases, with 14 bases between. In germline, CDR1 is SGDLS, CDR2 YYNGEE. The CDR3 is 15 residues long. The study ran its PCR with 60 Vbeta and 13 Jbeta primers. This table comes from immunoSEQ multiplex PCR, and its TCRdb copy is limited to in-frame clones, with some not included. The table includes 130,000 or so clones, around 72% detected once. V usage is TRBV9 and J usage is TRBJ2-7; a possible D gene is TRBD2 (6 bases). The TCR originated in a man aged 50 to 59 in good health and CMV-seropositive. The sequenced sample consisted of PBMCs. CDR3 sequence reads: CASSSRDSSSYEQYF. CDR3 in DNA: TGTGCCAGCAGCAGCCGGGACTCGAGCTCCTACGAGCAGTACTTC.